Below are 24 T cell receptor beta chains sequenced from a single sample in a study of neurological immune-mediated disorders. One entry per CDR3 protein results from TCRdb running MiXCR on the 5' RACE reads. The data show over 35,000 distinct CDR3 sequences, 2.5% seen once. Material: PBMCs. These receptors all come from a man aged 45-60 years with multiple sclerosis.

This clonotype was seen many times. In DNA form, the CDR3 reads TGTGCCAGCAGTTACTCGGGTCCACTCAATGAGCAGTTCTTC. Amino acid sequence: CASSYSGPLNEQFF. The V call is TRBV6-5, the J call TRBJ2-1; D gene uncertain. The V end lost 0 bases, the J end lost 6 bases, and 9 bases lay between the germline ends. The germline V gene has CDR1 MNHEY and CDR2 SVGAGI. The CDR3 contains 14 residues.

This clonotype has at least ten counts. The chain recombines TRBV5-1 with TRBJ2-1, with 10 bases that match TRBD1. Germline CDR1 is SGHRS and CDR2 is YFSETQ. The CDR3 spans 14 residues. The V gene end was trimmed by 4 bases and the J gene end by 14 bases; junction bases not matched to a gene: 12. The CDR3 nucleotides read TGCGCCAGCAGCGGGACAGGGGCTACGAACCCAGAGTTCTTC. Its protein product is CASSGTGATNPEFF.

This clonotype was counted at least ten times. The chain links TRBV20-1 to TRBJ1-2, with D hard to call. V was trimmed by 3 bases and J by 6 bases, leaving 17 bases between them. CDR3 length: 14 amino acids. Per germline, CDR1 DFQATT and CDR2 SNEGSKA (reference sequence). CDR3 DNA sequence: TGCAGTGCTAGGTCGCTGACAAGGGCTAATGGCTACACCTTC. Protein: CSARSLTRANGYTF.

The table lists this clonotype with many counts. DNA of the CDR3: TGCGCCAGCAGCCAAGGGGTGGAGACCACTGAAGCTTTCTTT. Translating it yields CASSQGVETTEAFF. The chain links TRBV4-1 to TRBJ1-1; D is unresolved. V was shortened by 1 base and J by 4 bases, with 10 bases between the two germline ends. CDR1 and CDR2 from the germline V gene are MGHRA and YSYEKL. The CDR3 spans 14 residues.

This clonotype was seen only a few times. A much larger clone lies a single base off, so this may be a read error. The rearrangement joins TRBV4-3 to TRBJ2-3; possible D gene TRBD1, 5 bases. This CDR3 has 13 amino acids. V was clipped by 0 bases and J by 13 bases, with 14 bases between them. Germline assignment: CDR1 LGHNA and CDR2 YSLEER. The CDR3 DNA reads as TGCGCCAGCAGCCAAGAACGGAAGACAGTGAAGTATTTT. It codes for CASSQERKTVKYF.

This clonotype was seen repeatedly, ten times or more. This chain's CDR3 is CASSRRTGTGSGEQFF. The DNA for the CDR3 is TGTGCCAGCAGCCGTCGAACCGGGACAGGGAGCGGTGAGCAGTTCTTC. V is TRBV7-2 and J is TRBJ2-1, with TRBD1 identical over 9 bases. Trimming cost V 5 bases and J 9 bases; bases outside gene matches: 14. CDR3 length equals 16 residues. Germline-derived CDR1 and CDR2 are SGHTA and FQGNSA.

This clonotype has ten or more counts. This chain connects TRBV4-1 to TRBJ2-7; D is uncertain. Germline CDR1 is MGHRA and CDR2 is YSYEKL. Trimming took 0 bases from V and 6 from J, leaving 9 bases between them. CDR3 length equals 13 residues. CDR3 amino acids: CASSQEVESEQYF. The CDR3 nucleotides are TGCGCCAGCAGCCAAGAAGTGGAAAGCGAGCAGTACTTC.

This clonotype came up many times. J is TRBJ2-3 and V is TRBV29-1, with 11 nucleotides matching TRBD1. V dropped 4 bases and J dropped 2; count of bases not matched to a gene: 5. CDR1 and CDR2 from the germline V gene are SQVTM and ANQGSEA. The CDR3 totals 15 residues. CDR3 residues: CSVASGQGDTDTQYF. CDR3 coding DNA: TGCAGCGTTGCCTCGGGACAGGGGGACACAGATACGCAGTATTTT.

Ten or more counts support this clonotype. This chain links TRBV12-5 with TRBJ1-1; 9 nucleotides agree with TRBD1. V lost 6 bases and J lost 3; bases outside the gene matches: 8. This CDR3 comprises 15 residues. Germline CDR1 LGHNT, CDR2 FRNRAP. The DNA of the CDR3 is TGTGCTAGTGGATCCGGGACAGGGCGTGACACTGAAGCTTTCTTT. Translating gives CASGSGTGRDTEAFF.

This clonotype came up many times. V usage is TRBV20-1 and J usage is TRBJ2-7; 9 positions agree with TRBD1. Trimming took 6 bases from V and 5 from J; bases not matched to a gene: 8. This CDR3 spans 13 amino acids. CDR1 DFQATT and CDR2 SNEGSKA come from the germline V gene (reference sequence). CDR3 amino acids: CSAPGQGVNEQYF. DNA for the CDR3: TGCAGTGCACCGGGACAGGGTGTCAACGAGCAGTACTTC.

In this sample, this clonotype turned up many times. The germline gene is not matched at one end of the junction; a read error may be the cause. The chain is built from TRBV12-3 or TRBV12-4 and TRBJ1-5; D ambiguous. CDR3 size: 13 residues. CDR3 in amino acids: CASSFTADQPQNF. CDR3 nucleotide sequence: TGTGCCAGCAGTTTCACTGCGGACCAGCCCCAGAATTTT.

In this sample, this clonotype turned up many times. The V and J genes are TRBV20-1 and TRBJ2-2, with TRBD2 matching over 7 bases. The CDR3 consists of 16 residues. Germline CDR1 and CDR2: DFQATT and SNEGSKA (reference sequence). DNA for the CDR3: TGCAGCCCCGATTATGGGGGGGAAACGGACACCGGGGAGCTGTTTTTT. Translation: CSPDYGGETDTGELFF.

The sample holds many counts of this clonotype. The chain uses TRBV28 and TRBJ2-2; TRBD2 aligns across 10 bases. Trimming cost V 3 bases and J 7 bases; bases outside gene matches: 5. Per germline, CDR1 MDHEN and CDR2 SYDVKM. CDR3 length: 15 amino acids. CDR3 sequence: CASSFASGGIGELFF. CDR3 in DNA: TGTGCCAGCAGTTTCGCTAGCGGGGGAATCGGGGAGCTGTTTTTT.

This clonotype was observed at least ten times. The V call is TRBV18, the J call TRBJ2-7; D unclear. The germline gives CDR1 KGHSH, CDR2 LQKENI. Trimming removed 0 bases at V and 5 bases at J, with 8 bases between. This CDR3 contains 13 residues. The CDR3 sequence is CASSPPMVHEQYF. The CDR3 DNA sequence: TGTGCCAGCTCACCACCGATGGTTCACGAGCAGTACTTC. Full variable domain (missing parts from reference TRBV18 and TRBJ2-7): NAGVMQNPRHLVRRRGQEARLRCSPMKGHSHVYWYRQLPEEGLKFMVYLQKENIIDESGMPKERFSAEFPKEGPSILRIQQVVRGDSAAYFCASSPPMVHEQYFGPGTRLTVT.

This clonotype has at least ten counts. The genes are TRBV3-1 and TRBJ2-7; tentatively, D is TRBD1 (6 bases). V was trimmed by 1 base and J by 5 bases, leaving 6 bases between them. This CDR3 is built from 12 residues. The germline V gene has CDR1 LGHDT and CDR2 YNNKEL (reference sequence). The CDR3 region is CASSQGGHEQYF. The CDR3 DNA follows: TGTGCCAGCAGCCAAGGGGGGCACGAGCAGTACTTC.

About this clonotype: Since the CDR3 does not end with the conserved phenylalanine or tryptophan, this likely comes from a read error. This rearrangement joins TRBV11-3 to TRBJ2-1, with TRBD2 identical over 7 bases. J lost 0 bases, V lost 0 bases, and 14 bases had no gene match. CDR3 length equals 20 residues. Germline lookup yields CDR1 SGHNT and CDR2 YENEEA. The CDR3: CASSLESGVTTGSSYNEQFN. The CDR3 nucleotides read TGTGCCAGCAGCTTAGAGAGCGGGGTAACAACAGGAAGCTCCTACAATGAGCAGTTCAAC.

This clonotype came up many times. The chain is built from TRBV7-8 and TRBJ2-4, with D tentatively TRBD2 (7 bases). Germline V gene sequence: CDR1 SGHVS, CDR2 FQNEAQ. The CDR3 length is 18 residues. V was pared by 2 bases and J by 1 base, with 18 bases between. The CDR3 spells CASSLRSRGASAKNIQYF. Written as DNA, the CDR3 is TGTGCCAGCAGCTTAAGGTCCCGGGGGGCGAGCGCCAAAAACATTCAGTACTTC. Full variable domain (rest looked up from reference TRBV7-8 and TRBJ2-4): GAGVSQSPRYKVAKRGQDVALRCDPISGHVSLFWYQQALGQGPEFLTYFQNEAQLDKSGLPSDRFFAERPEGSVSTLKIQRTQQEDSAVYLCASSLRSRGASAKNIQYFGAGTRLSVL.

This clonotype was seen at least ten times. A read error may produce the germline difference seen at one junction end. V and J are TRBV20-1 and TRBJ1-5, with D tentatively TRBD1 (6 bases). Germline V gene sequence: CDR1 DFQATT, CDR2 SNEGSKA (reference sequence). The CDR3 contains 14 residues. The CDR3 loop is CSAREDSSYQPQNF. The CDR3 DNA sequence: TGCAGTGCTAGAGAGGACAGTTCCTATCAGCCCCAGAATTTT.

In its sample, this clonotype was seen many times. The chain links TRBV20-1 to TRBJ2-5; 7 nucleotides line up with TRBD1. V lost 5 bases, J lost 5 bases, and 5 bases stayed unmatched. The CDR3 is 12 amino acids. The germline V gene encodes CDR1 DFQATT and CDR2 SNEGSKA (reference sequence). CDR3 in DNA: TGCAGTGCTGCGAGGGGGCGTGAGACCCAGTACTTC. Residues: CSAARGRETQYF.

This clonotype occurred many times. The chain links TRBV12-3 or TRBV12-4 to TRBJ2-7, with D unclear. Trimming stripped 5 bases from V and 2 bases from J, with 7 bases between. CDR3 size: 12 residues. The CDR3 bases are TGTGCCAGCAGTGTGGAAACCTACGAGCAGTACTTC. Its translation is CASSVETYEQYF.

This clonotype was recorded many times. The rearrangement joins TRBV12-3 or TRBV12-4 to TRBJ2-6; D gene uncertain. V shed 3 bases and J shed 4 bases, with 7 bases lying between them. This CDR3 contains 14 residues. The CDR3 DNA is TGTGCCAGCAGTTTGGAGCTCGGGGCCAACGTCCTGACTTTC. Protein: CASSLELGANVLTF.

This clonotype has at least ten counts. V gene TRBV5-1 combines with J gene TRBJ2-1; no firm D call. Trimming removed 6 bases from V and 8 bases from J, with 0 bases in between. This CDR3 has 8 residues. The germline CDR1 and CDR2 sequences are SGHRS and YFSETQ. CDR3: CASNEQFF. DNA of the CDR3: TGCGCCAGCAATGAGCAGTTCTTC.

This clonotype was seen ten or more times. The chain carries TRBV20-1 and TRBJ1-4; 9 bases match TRBD1. CDR1 and CDR2 (germline): DFQATT, SNEGSKA (reference sequence). With 6 bases clipped from V and 3 bases from J, the junction kept 8 bases outside the gene matches. The CDR3 totals 15 residues. Here the CDR3 reads CSATTGGRANEKLFF. CDR3 DNA sequence: TGCAGTGCGACGACAGGGGGTAGAGCTAATGAAAAACTGTTTTTT.

This clonotype was seen at least ten times. The gene calls are TRBV9 and TRBJ1-5; D may be TRBD1 (5 bases). V shed 4 bases and J shed 1 base, with 9 bases lying between them. From germline, CDR1 is SGDLS and CDR2 YYNGEE. The CDR3 spans 14 residues. CDR3 nucleotides: TGTGCCAGCAGCCTCAGGGAGAGCAATCAGCCCCAGCATTTT. This gives the protein CASSLRESNQPQHF.